This section outlines one T cell receptor beta chain sequence together with its context. The junction shows a germline mismatch at one end, possibly a read error. This record belongs to a study of identical twins. Germline values: CDR1 MNHEY, CDR2 SVGAGI. The length of the CDR3 is 16 residues. TCRdb used MiXCR to reprocess the 5' RACE reads, holding one entry per CDR3 protein. The data show 200,000 to 300,000 distinct CDR3 sequences, about 13% seen once. This sample also appeared in a second study, on yellow fever vaccine responses in identical twins.

The chain links TRBV6-5 to TRBJ2-3, with 7 bases fitting TRBD1. Sequencing was carried out using memory (CD45RO+) T cells sorted from blood. This receptor was obtained from a woman in her late teens or twenties in good health. The CDR3 loop is CASSYSGGSSTATQYF. The CDR3 bases are TGTGCCAGCAGTTACTCAGGGGGCTCTAGCACAGCTACGCAGTATTTT.